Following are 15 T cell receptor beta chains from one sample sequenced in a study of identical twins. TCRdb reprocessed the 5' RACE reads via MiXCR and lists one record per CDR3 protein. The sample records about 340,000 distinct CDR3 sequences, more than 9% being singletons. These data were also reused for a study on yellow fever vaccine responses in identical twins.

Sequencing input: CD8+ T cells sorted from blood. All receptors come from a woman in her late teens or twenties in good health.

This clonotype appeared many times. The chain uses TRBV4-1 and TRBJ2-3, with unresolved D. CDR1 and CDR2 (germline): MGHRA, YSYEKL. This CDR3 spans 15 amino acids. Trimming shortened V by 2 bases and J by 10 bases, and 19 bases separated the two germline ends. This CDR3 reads CASSQQTHGPKAQYF. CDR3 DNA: TGCGCCAGCAGCCAACAAACCCACGGCCCAAAGGCGCAGTATTTT.

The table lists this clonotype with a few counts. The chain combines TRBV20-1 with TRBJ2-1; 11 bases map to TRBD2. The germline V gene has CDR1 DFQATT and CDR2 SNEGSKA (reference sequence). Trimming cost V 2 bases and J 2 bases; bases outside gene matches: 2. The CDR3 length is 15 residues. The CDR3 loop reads CSARPTSGTYNEQFF. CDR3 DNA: TGCAGTGCTAGACCGACTAGCGGGACCTACAATGAGCAGTTCTTC.

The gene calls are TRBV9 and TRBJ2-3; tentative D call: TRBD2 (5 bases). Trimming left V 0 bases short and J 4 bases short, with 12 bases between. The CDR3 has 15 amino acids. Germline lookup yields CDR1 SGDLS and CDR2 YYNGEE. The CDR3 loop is CASSVVSSGADTQYF. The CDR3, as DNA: TGTGCCAGCAGCGTAGTGTCCAGCGGAGCAGATACGCAGTATTTT.

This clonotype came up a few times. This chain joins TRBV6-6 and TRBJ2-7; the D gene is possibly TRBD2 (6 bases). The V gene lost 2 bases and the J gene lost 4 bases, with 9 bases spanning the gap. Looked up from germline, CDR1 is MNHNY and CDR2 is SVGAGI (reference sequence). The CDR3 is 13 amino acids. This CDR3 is CASSYGGRYEQYV. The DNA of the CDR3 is TGTGCCAGCAGTTACGGGGGGAGGTACGAGCAGTACGTC.

The CDR3 sequence: CASSSGQGAQIHAFF. In DNA form, the CDR3 reads TGCGCCAGCAGCAGTGGACAGGGGGCGCAGATACACGCTTTCTTT. J is TRBJ1-1 and V is TRBV5-1, with 11 positions matching TRBD1. This CDR3 comprises 15 residues. CDR1 SGHRS and CDR2 YFSETQ come from the germline V gene. V lost 4 bases to trimming and J lost 11 bases; unmatched junction nucleotides: 13.

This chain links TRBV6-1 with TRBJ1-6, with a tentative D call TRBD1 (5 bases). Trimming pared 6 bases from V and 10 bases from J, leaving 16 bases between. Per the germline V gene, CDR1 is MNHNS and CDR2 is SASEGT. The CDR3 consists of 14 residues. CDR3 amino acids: CASRPTGGRSPLHF. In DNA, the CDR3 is TGTGCCAGCAGACCGACGGGGGGTAGATCACCCCTCCACTTT.

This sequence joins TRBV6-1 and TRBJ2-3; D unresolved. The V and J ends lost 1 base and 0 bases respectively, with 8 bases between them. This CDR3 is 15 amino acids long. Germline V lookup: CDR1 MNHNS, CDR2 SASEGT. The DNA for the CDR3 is TGTGCCAGCAGTGAAGTATTGCCTAGCACAGATACGCAGTATTTT. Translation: CASSEVLPSTDTQYF.

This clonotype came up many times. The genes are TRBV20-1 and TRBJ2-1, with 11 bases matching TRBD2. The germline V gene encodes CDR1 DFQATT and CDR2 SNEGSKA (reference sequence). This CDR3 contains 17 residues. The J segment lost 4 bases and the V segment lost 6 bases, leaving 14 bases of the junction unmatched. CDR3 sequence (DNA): TGCAGTGCCGATCCCTACGAATTAGCGGGAGGGTACAATGAGCAGTTCTTC. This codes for CSADPYELAGGYNEQFF.

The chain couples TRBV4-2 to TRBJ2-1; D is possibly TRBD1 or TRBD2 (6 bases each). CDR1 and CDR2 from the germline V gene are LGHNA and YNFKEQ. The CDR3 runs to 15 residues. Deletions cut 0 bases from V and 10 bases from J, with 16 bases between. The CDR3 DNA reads TGTGCCAGCAGCCAAGATCCGTCCGGGGGCGTCGAGCAGTTCTTC. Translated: CASSQDPSGGVEQFF.

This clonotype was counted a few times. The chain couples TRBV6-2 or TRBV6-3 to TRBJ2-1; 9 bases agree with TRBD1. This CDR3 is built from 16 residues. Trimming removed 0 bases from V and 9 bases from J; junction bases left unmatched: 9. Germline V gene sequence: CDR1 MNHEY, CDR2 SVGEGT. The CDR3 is CASSYSQGQGPTEQFF. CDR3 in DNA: TGTGCCAGCAGTTACTCCCAAGGACAGGGGCCAACTGAGCAGTTCTTC.

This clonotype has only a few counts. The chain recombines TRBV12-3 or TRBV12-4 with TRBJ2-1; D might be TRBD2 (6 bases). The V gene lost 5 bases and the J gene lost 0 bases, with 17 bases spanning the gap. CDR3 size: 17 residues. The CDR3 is CASSKPSEGGSYNEQFF. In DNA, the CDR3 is TGTGCCAGCAGTAAACCCTCGGAGGGAGGCTCCTACAATGAGCAGTTCTTC.

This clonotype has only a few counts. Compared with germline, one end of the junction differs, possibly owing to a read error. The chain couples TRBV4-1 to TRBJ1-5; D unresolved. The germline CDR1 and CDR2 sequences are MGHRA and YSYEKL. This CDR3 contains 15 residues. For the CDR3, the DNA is TGCGCCAGTAGCCAAGTGAGACATGCGAATCAGCCCCAGCATTTT. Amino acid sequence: CASSQVRHANQPQHF.

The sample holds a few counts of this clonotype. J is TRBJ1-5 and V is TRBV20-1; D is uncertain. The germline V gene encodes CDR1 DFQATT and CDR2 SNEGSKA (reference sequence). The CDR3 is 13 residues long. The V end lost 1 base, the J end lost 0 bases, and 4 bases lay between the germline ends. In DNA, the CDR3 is TGCAGTGCTAGAGGGAATAGCAATCAGCCCCAGCATTTT. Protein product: CSARGNSNQPQHF.

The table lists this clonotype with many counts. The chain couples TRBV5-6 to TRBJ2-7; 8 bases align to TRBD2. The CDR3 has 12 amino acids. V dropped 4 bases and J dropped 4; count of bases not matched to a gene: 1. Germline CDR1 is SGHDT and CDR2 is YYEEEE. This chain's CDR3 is CASSGGGYEQYV. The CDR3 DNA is TGTGCCAGCAGCGGCGGGGGGTACGAGCAGTACGTC.

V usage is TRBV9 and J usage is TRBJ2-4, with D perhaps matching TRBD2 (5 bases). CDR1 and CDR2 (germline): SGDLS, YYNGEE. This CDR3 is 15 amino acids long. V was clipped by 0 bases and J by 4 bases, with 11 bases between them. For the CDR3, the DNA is TGTGCCAGCAGCGTAGACGGTGGAGGAAAAAACATTCAGTACTTC. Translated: CASSVDGGGKNIQYF.